This TCR beta chain was retrieved from a study of cytomegalovirus exposure and HLA in healthy donors. This CDR3 region has 14 residues. CDR1 LNHDA and CDR2 SQIVND come from the germline V gene (reference sequence). V was pared by 9 bases and J by 3 bases, with 8 bases of the junction left unmatched. PCR involved 60 Vbeta and 13 Jbeta primers. As processed by the authors: In a later analysis, 70 million to 80 million unique TCR beta chains included roughly 11 million shared by two or more donors. TCRdb keeps only in-frame clones here, not all; method: immunoSEQ multiplex PCR. That table furnishes V, J and clone size, whereas the DNA furnished D and trimming. The sample gives about 220,000 clones, approximately 88% of which show up once; 0.71% is in the top ten.

The chain employs TRBV19 and TRBJ2-1; 7 positions match TRBD2. What was sequenced was PBMCs. The TCR was taken from a boy aged 2 to 10 in good health and CMV-seronegative. The CDR3 nucleotides read TGTGCCAGCGGGGCGGGAGAGATCTACAATGAGCAGTTCTTC. It translates to CASGAGEIYNEQFF.